This T cell receptor beta chain was obtained from a study of blood T cell repertoires in COVID-19. Study at large: From T cells, B-cell-depleted T cells, or PBMCs came the material, which was cDNA or gDNA.

V was trimmed by 6 bases and J by 3 bases, leaving 5 bases between them. CDR3 size: 11 residues. Clones were sequenced by immunoSEQ multiplex PCR, and TCRdb holds only the in-frame ones, with some missing. The table has around 99,000 clones, approximately 90% seen once. The specimen was peripheral blood. This TCR derives from a man aged 50-60 years with acute or convalescent COVID-19. The gene calls are TRBV12-3 or TRBV12-4 and TRBJ2-5; D gene uncertain. The CDR3 sequence: CASSLEETQYF. DNA of the CDR3: TGTGCCAGCAGCCTTGAAGAGACCCAGTACTTC.